These 14 T cell receptor beta chains were sequenced from one sample in a study of T cells after yellow fever vaccination. Each CDR3 protein gets one entry after TCRdb re-called the 5' RACE reads with MiXCR. The data contain 450,000 to 550,000 distinct CDR3 sequences, 15% to 20% of them singletons. Sequencing was performed on PBMCs, taken 15 days after the yellow fever booster vaccination. The receptors here all came from a man in his thirties or forties who received the YFV17D yellow fever vaccine.

This chain links TRBV20-1 with TRBJ2-3; D unresolved. Per germline, CDR1 DFQATT and CDR2 SNEGSKA (reference sequence). CDR3 length: 14 amino acids. Trimming took 3 bases from V and 6 from J, leaving 16 bases between them. CDR3 amino acids: CSASGSNGRDTQYF. The CDR3, as DNA: TGCAGTGCTAGTGGTTCTAACGGACGGGATACGCAGTATTTT.

This clonotype was observed at least ten times. The rearrangement links TRBV5-1 to TRBJ2-2; possibly TRBD2 for D (5 bases). The germline gives CDR1 SGHRS, CDR2 YFSETQ. This CDR3 has 14 amino acids. Trimming cost V 2 bases and J 3 bases, with 8 bases left between them. The CDR3 nucleotides are TGCGCCAGCAGCTTCCGAGCGGACACCGGGGAGCTGTTTTTT. It translates to CASSFRADTGELFF.

The chain recombines TRBV6-2 or TRBV6-3 with TRBJ2-3, with unresolved D. Germline V gene lookup returns CDR1 MNHEY and CDR2 SVGEGT. V lost 0 bases to trimming and J lost 7 bases, with 8 bases between them. The CDR3 has 13 amino acids. In nucleotides, the CDR3 is TGTGCCAGCAGTTACTCAGATAGTAATACGCAGTATTTT. As protein: CASSYSDSNTQYF.

J is TRBJ2-1 and V is TRBV30; 7 bases align to TRBD2. Germline CDR1 reads GTSNPN; CDR2 reads SVGIG (reference sequence). V lost 3 bases, J lost 9 bases, and 14 bases stayed unmatched. This CDR3 is 15 amino acids long. This CDR3 is CAWSVHTRWGGEQFF. In nucleotides, the CDR3 is TGTGCCTGGAGCGTACATACTAGGTGGGGGGGTGAGCAGTTCTTC.

The rearrangement uses TRBV10-2 and TRBJ2-3; TRBD2 matches 10 bases. Per germline, CDR1 WSHSY and CDR2 SAAADI. Losses at the gene ends were 8 bases for V and 3 bases for J; bases not matched to a gene: 5. CDR3 length: 14 residues. CDR3 DNA sequence: TGCGCCAGCTTCAGCGGGAGGGGTACAGATACGCAGTATTTT. Encoded protein: CASFSGRGTDTQYF.

V usage is TRBV20-1 and J usage is TRBJ2-7, with 9 bases lining up with TRBD2. Germline V lookup: CDR1 DFQATT, CDR2 SNEGSKA (reference sequence). V gave up 2 bases and J gave up 4 bases; unmatched junction bases: 6. The CDR3 is 14 residues long. The CDR3 DNA is TGCAGTGCTAGATATAGCGGGAGTAATTACGAGCAGTACTTC. This encodes CSARYSGSNYEQYF.

The gene calls are TRBV6-2 or TRBV6-3 and TRBJ1-1; D is perhaps TRBD1 (5 bases). CDR1 is MNHEY, CDR2 SVGEGT, per germline. The CDR3 is 14 residues long. V was cut by 5 bases and J by 10 bases, with 20 bases left in between. The CDR3 is CASSNRTDLGGAFF. CDR3 nucleotide sequence: TGTGCCAGCAGTAACAGGACCGACCTTGGGGGAGCTTTCTTT.

This clonotype was picked up a small number of times. The chain has TRBV7-8 and TRBJ2-7, with D possibly matching TRBD1 (5 bases). Germline-derived CDR1 and CDR2 are SGHVS and FQNEAQ. CDR3 size: 17 residues. Trimming took off 5 bases at V and 4 bases at J, with 24 bases between the two ends. The CDR3 coding sequence is TGTGCCAGCAGCCCAGTGAGGCCCAGGGTAGGTTCGTACGAGCAGTACTTC. As protein: CASSPVRPRVGSYEQYF.

This chain links TRBV12-3 or TRBV12-4 with TRBJ2-7; 8 nucleotides match TRBD2. The junction had 4 bases not matched to a gene; V was cut back by 3 bases and J by 6 bases. This CDR3 is 13 amino acids long. The CDR3 DNA follows: TGTGCCAGCAGTTTCCTAGCGGGCAGCGAGCAGTACTTC. It codes for CASSFLAGSEQYF.

This clonotype has a handful of counts. The chain couples TRBV6-2 or TRBV6-3 to TRBJ2-2; no clear D gene. Germline assignment: CDR1 MNHEY and CDR2 SVGEGT. CDR3 length: 14 amino acids. The germline V and J ends were trimmed by 8 bases and 0 bases, with 10 bases remaining between them. The CDR3 DNA is TGTGCCAGCGGAACCAGAACGAACACCGGGGAGCTGTTTTTT. Its protein is CASGTRTNTGELFF.

The sample holds a few counts of this clonotype. The chain combines TRBV7-9 with TRBJ2-3; 9 positions match TRBD1. Germline lookup yields CDR1 SEHNR and CDR2 FQNEAQ (reference sequence). The length of the CDR3 is 15 residues. Germline trimming cut 5 bases from V and 3 bases from J; bases unmatched to any gene: 6. The CDR3: CASSQQGAWTDTQYF. The DNA of the CDR3 is TGTGCCAGCAGCCAACAGGGGGCTTGGACAGATACGCAGTATTTT. The whole variable domain, remainder taken from reference TRBV7-9 and TRBJ2-3, is DTGVSQNPRHKITKRGQNVTFRCDPISEHNRLYWYRQTLGQGPEFLTYFQNEAQLEKSRLLSDRFSAERPKGSFSTLEIQRTEQGDSAMYLCASSQQGAWTDTQYFGPGTRLTVL.

The chain is built from TRBV7-6 and TRBJ2-7; 7 bases line up with TRBD1. V shed 4 bases, J shed 6 bases, and the junction held 6 bases outside the gene matches. Germline CDR1 is SGHVS and CDR2 is FNYEAQ. The CDR3 spans 13 residues. The CDR3 loop reads CASSSETGTEQYF. In DNA form, the CDR3 reads TGTGCCAGCAGCTCAGAGACAGGGACCGAGCAGTACTTC.

This clonotype was detected a few times. The CDR3 sequence: CSVGTSGSKGYEQYF. The CDR3 nucleotides read TGCAGCGTTGGGACTAGCGGGAGTAAGGGGTACGAGCAGTACTTC. The chain uses TRBV29-1 and TRBJ2-7; 13 bases agree with TRBD2. The V and J ends lost 4 bases and 4 bases, in that order; junction bases with no gene match: 7. Germline V gene sequence: CDR1 SQVTM, CDR2 ANQGSEA. CDR3 length: 15 residues.

This clonotype has only a few counts. The chain has TRBV11-2 and TRBJ2-7; TRBD2 aligns across 7 bases. The CDR3 has 15 amino acids. From germline, CDR1 is SGHAT and CDR2 FQNNGV. V gave up 1 base and J gave up 6 bases; unmatched junction bases: 9. CDR3 DNA: TGTGCCAGCAGCTTAGGGGGCGGGAGTCGTGGCGAGCAGTACTTC. It encodes CASSLGGGSRGEQYF.